This TCR beta chain was recorded in a study of early T cells in non-severe SARS-CoV-2 infection. Study details: Sequencing targeted bulk RNA from unsorted whole blood, leaving chains unpaired.

TCRdb fed the 5' RACE reads into MiXCR, producing one record per CDR3 protein. Of roughly 75,000 distinct CDR3 sequences in the sample, about 17% are singletons; the top ten hold about 3.1%. V trimming: 3 bases; J trimming: 1 base; junction bases outside the gene matches: 6. Per the germline V gene, CDR1 is SEHNR and CDR2 is FQNEAQ (reference sequence). The CDR3 length is 17 residues. The receptor's source is an adult who was a healthcare worker with PCR-confirmed SARS-CoV-2 infection or an uninfected control (not recorded which). The J gene is TRBJ2-2, the V gene TRBV7-9, with 9 bases matching TRBD2. The source material was whole blood. The CDR3 DNA follows: TGTGCCAGCAGCTTTTTAGCGGGGGCCAGGAACACCGGGGAGCTGTTTTTT. Amino acids: CASSFLAGARNTGELFF.